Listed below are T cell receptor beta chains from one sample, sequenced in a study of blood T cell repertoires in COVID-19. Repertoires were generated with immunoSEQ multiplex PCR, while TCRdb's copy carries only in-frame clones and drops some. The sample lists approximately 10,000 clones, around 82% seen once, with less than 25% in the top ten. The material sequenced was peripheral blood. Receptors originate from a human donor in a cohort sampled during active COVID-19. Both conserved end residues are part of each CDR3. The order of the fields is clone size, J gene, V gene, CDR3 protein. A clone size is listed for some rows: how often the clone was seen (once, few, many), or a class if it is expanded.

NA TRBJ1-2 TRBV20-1 CSASIDRSYGYTF
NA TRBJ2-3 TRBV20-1 CSALLQGTQYF
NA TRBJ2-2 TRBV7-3 CASSRDRGGTGELFF
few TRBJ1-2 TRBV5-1 CASRMTGLYGYTF
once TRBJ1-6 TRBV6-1 CASSVGGPIYNSPLHF
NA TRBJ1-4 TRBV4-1 CASSSRGGKLFF
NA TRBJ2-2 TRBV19 CASSKGQGAYTGELFF
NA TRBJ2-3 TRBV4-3 CASSHLEGGLGTQYF
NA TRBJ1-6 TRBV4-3 CASSQEAPQVNNSPLHF
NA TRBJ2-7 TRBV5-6 CASSLDRGLNTFSSYEQYF
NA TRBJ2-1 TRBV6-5 CASSAGTASYNEQFF
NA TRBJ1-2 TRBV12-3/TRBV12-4 CASSEGAYGYTF
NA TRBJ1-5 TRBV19 CASSIQGRGNQPQHF
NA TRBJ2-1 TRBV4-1 CASKGGASSYNEQFF
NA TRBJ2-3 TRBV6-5 CAARQELNTDTQYF
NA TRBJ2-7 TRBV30 CAWSVWRGSSYEQYF
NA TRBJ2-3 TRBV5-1 CASSHAQPTDTQYF
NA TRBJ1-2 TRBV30 CAWSVGGIRHGYTF
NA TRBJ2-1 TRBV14 CASSHLRYNEQFF
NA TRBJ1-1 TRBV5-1 CASSLDRSGNTEAFF